The clone carrying this TCR beta chain was counted between two and nine times. The antigen is not known. The data were obtained in a study of CD8+ T cells in alopecia areata. The overall study: A regimen of oral tofacitinib, 5 to 10 mg twice daily, was given to treated patients. Whole-study results and caveats: Possibly because of HLA-related factors, TCR sharing was less clear across patients than in mice. Sequences from scalp samples also cover resident alphabeta T cells of normal skin. Lesional scalp exceeded normal scalp in clonality, especially in alopecia totalis/universalis.

Trimming took 11 bases from V and 5 from J, leaving 15 bases between them. Germline CDR1 is MNHNS and CDR2 is SASEGT. There are 13 residues in the CDR3. cDNA reverse transcribed from extracted RNA served as the sequencing template. The table came from immunoSEQ multiplex PCR; TCRdb's copy has only in-frame clones and leaves some out. The table records 100,000 to 150,000 clones, over 50% of them present only once. This receptor was obtained from a human donor with alopecia areata. The sample consisted of CD4+ T cells sorted from blood, taken at week 0. The chain employs TRBV6-1 and TRBJ2-2; TRBD2 might be the D (5 bases). The CDR3 region has the DNA TGTGCCGGAAGGACTCTGCGGACCGGGGAGCTGTTTTTT. Protein: CAGRTLRTGELFF.